The 27 T cell receptor beta chains reported below all come from one sample, sequenced in a study of T cells after yellow fever vaccination. TCRdb analysed the 5' RACE reads with MiXCR anew, one entry per CDR3 protein. In the table there are about 120,000 distinct CDR3 sequences, roughly 8.4% of which are singletons. The input for sequencing was CD8+ T cells sorted from PBMCs, taken 45 days after the yellow fever booster vaccination. The source is a man aged 25-40 years who received the YFV17D yellow fever vaccine.

This clonotype was seen at least ten times. V is TRBV4-3 and J is TRBJ2-7; D not certain. V lost 0 bases, J lost 0 bases, and 12 bases lay in between. The CDR3 is made up of 16 amino acids. From germline, CDR1 is LGHNA and CDR2 YSLEER. The CDR3 reads CASSQDHGSSSYEQYF. CDR3 sequence (DNA): TGCGCCAGCAGCCAAGATCATGGGTCTTCCTCCTACGAGCAGTACTTC.

V and J are TRBV20-1 and TRBJ1-5; D is possibly TRBD1 (5 bases). This CDR3 has 14 residues. Germline values: CDR1 DFQATT, CDR2 SNEGSKA (reference sequence). V shed 5 bases and J shed 0 bases, with 11 bases lying between them. CDR3 in DNA: TGCAGTGCTTTAGACAGATATAGCAATCAGCCCCAGCATTTT. This sequence encodes CSALDRYSNQPQHF.

The sample holds many counts of this clonotype. The rearrangement links TRBV5-4 to TRBJ2-1; 11 bases agree with TRBD2. V shed 2 bases, J shed 7 bases, and the junction held 5 bases outside the gene matches. CDR1 and CDR2 (germline): SGHNT, YYREEE (reference sequence). The CDR3 sequence is 15 residues long. The CDR3 DNA reads TGTGCCAGCAGCTTTGGGCTAGCGGGGGGAAATGAGCAGTTCTTC. It encodes CASSFGLAGGNEQFF.

This clonotype was counted between two and nine times. The genes are TRBV4-3 and TRBJ2-1; TRBD2 aligns across 10 bases. V shed 3 bases and J 3 bases; nucleotides not matched to a gene: 5. Germline V gives CDR1 LGHNA, CDR2 YSLEER. CDR3 size: 16 residues. CDR3 DNA: TGCGCCAGCAGCCAGGATAGCGGGAGGCGCTACAATGAGCAGTTCTTC. This codes for CASSQDSGRRYNEQFF.

The V and J genes are TRBV28 and TRBJ1-2; tentative D call: TRBD1 (6 bases). Germline V gives CDR1 MDHEN, CDR2 SYDVKM. The CDR3 length is 15 residues. V was clipped by 7 bases and J by 6 bases, with 21 bases between them. In DNA form, the CDR3 reads TGTGCCAGCAAAACGGGTGGGGGCGCCTGGAATGGCTACACCTTC. Translated, it gives CASKTGGGAWNGYTF.

There are many counts of this clonotype. This sequence joins TRBV20-1 and TRBJ1-1, with 8 bases matching TRBD1. Trimming at V came to 5 bases and at J to 1 base, leaving 3 bases not matched to a gene. CDR1 DFQATT and CDR2 SNEGSKA come from the germline V gene (reference sequence). This CDR3 has 13 residues. The CDR3: CSAYRGTNTEAFF. Written as DNA, the CDR3 is TGCAGTGCTTACAGGGGGACGAACACTGAAGCTTTCTTT.

The chain joins TRBV4-2 to TRBJ2-1, with 14 bases aligning to TRBD2. The length of the CDR3 is 18 residues. The germline CDR1 and CDR2 sequences are LGHNA and YNFKEQ. V lost 2 bases, J lost 4 bases, and 7 bases stayed unmatched. In DNA form, the CDR3 reads TGTGCCAGCAGCCAACGTCCGGGACTAGCGGGAGCGTACAATGAGCAGTTCTTC. It specifies CASSQRPGLAGAYNEQFF.

There are many counts of this clonotype. This chain links TRBV12-3 or TRBV12-4 with TRBJ2-7; D gene unclear. This CDR3 is 12 amino acids long. Trimming took 5 bases from V and 5 from J, leaving 10 bases between them. The CDR3 spells CASSPNLDEQYF. The CDR3 DNA follows: TGTGCCAGCAGTCCCAACTTGGACGAGCAGTACTTC.

This chain connects TRBV7-8 to TRBJ2-3; 8 bases align to TRBD2. The CDR3 spans 15 residues. V lost 5 bases to trimming and J lost 2 bases; unmatched junction nucleotides: 6. Germline assignment: CDR1 SGHVS and CDR2 FQNEAQ. Here the CDR3 DNA reads TGTGCCAGCAGCCCGCGACTAGCGTCCACAGATACGCAGTATTTT. This sequence encodes CASSPRLASTDTQYF.

This clonotype has at least ten counts. The chain combines TRBV20-1 with TRBJ2-7; 9 nucleotides align to TRBD2. V shed 2 bases, J shed 4 bases, and the junction held 3 bases outside the gene matches. The CDR3 runs to 13 residues. Looked up from germline, CDR1 is DFQATT and CDR2 is SNEGSKA (reference sequence). CDR3 nucleotide sequence: TGCAGTGCTAGAAGACTAGCGGATTACGAGCAGTACTTC. Its protein product is CSARRLADYEQYF.

In its sample, this clonotype was seen many times. The chain recombines TRBV27 with TRBJ2-1; 7 positions match TRBD2. Trimming cost V 0 bases and J 5 bases; bases outside gene matches: 13. Germline V gene sequence: CDR1 MNHEY, CDR2 SMNVEV (reference sequence). The CDR3 has 18 residues. The CDR3 here is CASSLSRGPSGANNEQFF. The CDR3 DNA reads as TGTGCCAGCAGTTTATCCCGAGGCCCCAGCGGGGCCAACAATGAGCAGTTCTTC.

The sample holds a few counts of this clonotype. The chain joins TRBV15 to TRBJ2-3; D is tentatively TRBD1 or TRBD2 (5 bases each). V lost 9 bases and J lost 2, with 18 bases in between. Germline loops: CDR1 LNHNV, CDR2 YYDKDF (reference sequence). The CDR3 runs to 15 residues. The CDR3 nucleotides read TGTGCCACGGCGTCCGGGGCCCTCCTCACAGATACGCAGTATTTT. It codes for CATASGALLTDTQYF.

CDR3 loop: CASSSTTYEQYF. The CDR3 DNA reads as TGTGCCAGCAGCTCCACGACATACGAGCAGTACTTC. The gene calls are TRBV7-9 and TRBJ2-7; D is undetermined. With 4 bases removed from V and 4 bases from J, the gap between germline ends came to 8 bases. Germline V gene data show CDR1 as SEHNR and CDR2 as FQNEAQ (reference sequence). The CDR3 totals 12 residues.

The sample holds many counts of this clonotype. This chain connects TRBV12-3 or TRBV12-4 to TRBJ2-3; unclear D gene. V was cut by 4 bases and J by 1 base, with 9 bases left in between. The CDR3 consists of 14 residues. The CDR3 sequence is CASSSLSRTDTQYF. CDR3 DNA sequence: TGTGCCAGCAGTTCCCTCTCCCGCACAGATACGCAGTATTTT.

This clonotype showed up many times. CDR3 sequence: CATSDTAAYNEQFF. CDR3 coding DNA: TGTGCCACCAGTGATACGGCAGCCTACAATGAGCAGTTCTTC. The chain links TRBV24-1 to TRBJ2-1; no definite D call. Trimming cost V 3 bases and J 2 bases, with 7 bases left between them. Germline assignment: CDR1 KGHDR and CDR2 SFDVKD. This CDR3 comprises 14 residues.

This clonotype has ten or more counts. V is TRBV10-2 and J is TRBJ1-3; D remains unclear. This CDR3 spans 13 amino acids. Trimming left V 8 bases short and J 2 bases short, with 10 bases between. Germline CDR1 reads WSHSY; CDR2 reads SAAADI. The CDR3 bases are TGCGCCAGCCCGTGGGCCCCTGGAAACACCATATATTTT. Protein sequence: CASPWAPGNTIYF.

This clonotype was picked up many times. The gene calls are TRBV7-9 and TRBJ1-2; the D gene is possibly TRBD1 (6 bases). The CDR3 spans 14 residues. Looked up from germline, CDR1 is SEHNR and CDR2 is FQNEAQ (reference sequence). V was shortened by 1 base and J by 4 bases, with 10 bases between the two germline ends. The CDR3 nucleotides are TGTGCCAGCAGCTTAGGGGGACATGGCTATGGCTACACCTTC. Translating it yields CASSLGGHGYGYTF.

A few counts support this clonotype. The J gene is TRBJ2-7, the V gene TRBV6-1; D possibly corresponds to TRBD1 (7 bases). The V end was cut by 7 bases, the J end by 2 bases, with 18 bases between. The germline V gene encodes CDR1 MNHNS and CDR2 SASEGT. The CDR3 runs 15 residues. CDR3 coding DNA: TGTGCCAGCAAGGAGGAGGGGGCCTCCCCCTACGAGCAGTACTTC. Translated, it gives CASKEEGASPYEQYF.

This clonotype appeared many times. The J gene is TRBJ1-1, the V gene TRBV11-2, with D uncertain. Germline V CDR1 and CDR2: SGHAT, FQNNGV. The CDR3 loop spans 15 amino acids. The V end lost 1 base, the J end lost 1 base, and 10 bases lay between the germline ends. The CDR3 spells CASSLVRAWNTEAFF. In DNA, the CDR3 is TGTGCCAGCAGCTTAGTGAGGGCATGGAACACTGAAGCTTTCTTT. Variable domain in full (rest from reference TRBV11-2 and TRBJ1-1): EAGVAQSPRYKIIEKRQSVAFWCNPISGHATLYWYQQILGQGPKLLIQFQNNGVVDDSQLPKDRFSAERLKGVDSTLKIQPAKLEDSAVYLCASSLVRAWNTEAFFGQGTRLTVV.

The chain is built from TRBV9 and TRBJ2-5, with TRBD1 identical over 7 bases. CDR1 and CDR2 (germline): SGDLS, YYNGEE. The J segment lost 4 bases and the V segment lost 3 bases, leaving 6 bases of the junction unmatched. This CDR3 has 14 residues. The CDR3 DNA reads as TGTGCCAGCAGCGGCCGGGACAGCTTAGAGACCCAGTACTTC. Translating it yields CASSGRDSLETQYF.

This clonotype was found many times. The chain employs TRBV5-1 and TRBJ2-1; TRBD2 matches at 7 bases. CDR1 is SGHRS and CDR2 is YFSETQ in the germline V gene. The CDR3 sequence is 14 residues long. J lost 7 bases, V lost 1 base, and 5 bases had no gene match. The chain's CDR3 is CASSLRLAVNEQFF. CDR3 bases: TGCGCCAGCAGCTTGCGGCTAGCGGTTAATGAGCAGTTCTTC.

This clonotype was seen at least ten times. The rearrangement uses TRBV4-3 and TRBJ2-7; 10 bases map to TRBD1. In germline, CDR1 is LGHNA, CDR2 YSLEER. With V trimmed by 1 base and J by 4 bases, 4 bases remained unmatched. The CDR3 totals 15 residues. CDR3 DNA sequence: TGCGCCAGCAGCCAAGGTCCGGGACAGGGGTACGAGCAGTACTTC. Translation gives CASSQGPGQGYEQYF.

This clonotype was counted between two and nine times. V usage is TRBV7-9 and J usage is TRBJ1-3, with D uncertain. This CDR3 has 14 amino acids. Trimming removed 1 base at V and 8 bases at J, with 12 bases between. Germline V gives CDR1 SEHNR, CDR2 FQNEAQ (reference sequence). CDR3 sequence reads: CASSLGAAEDTIYF. CDR3 sequence (DNA): TGTGCCAGCAGCTTAGGAGCCGCCGAAGACACCATATATTTT.

A few counts support this clonotype. V gene TRBV5-5 combines with J gene TRBJ2-5, with 8 bases matching TRBD1. This CDR3 spans 14 amino acids. Germline V gene data show CDR1 as SGHKS and CDR2 as YYEKEE (reference sequence). Trimming removed 3 bases from V and 4 bases from J; junction bases left unmatched: 5. CDR3 in DNA: TGTGCCAGCAGCTCCCAGGGGGCGGGAGAGACCCAGTACTTC. As protein: CASSSQGAGETQYF.

This clonotype was detected ten times or more. V is TRBV29-1 and J is TRBJ2-7; D tentatively fits TRBD1 or TRBD2 (6 bases each). With 1 base removed from V and 0 bases from J, the gap between germline ends came to 16 bases. The CDR3 sequence is 16 residues long. From germline, CDR1 is SQVTM and CDR2 ANQGSEA. The CDR3 is CSVEGGGQLGSYEQYF. CDR3 bases: TGCAGCGTTGAAGGGGGAGGACAGTTGGGCTCCTACGAGCAGTACTTC.

Many counts were recorded for this clonotype. The chain joins TRBV20-1 to TRBJ2-2; 9 nucleotides align to TRBD2. CDR1 DFQATT and CDR2 SNEGSKA come from the germline V gene (reference sequence). The CDR3 totals 14 residues. With 8 bases clipped from V and 6 bases from J, the junction kept 10 bases outside the gene matches. CDR3 sequence reads: CSYLAGDVPGELFF. The CDR3, as DNA: TGCAGTTACTTAGCGGGAGATGTGCCCGGGGAGCTGTTTTTT.

This clonotype was seen many times. The chain links TRBV20-1 to TRBJ2-1; 9 bases agree with TRBD2. Germline trimming cut 3 bases from V and 0 bases from J; bases unmatched to any gene: 6. CDR1 is DFQATT and CDR2 is SNEGSKA in the germline V gene (reference sequence). This CDR3 contains 16 residues. CDR3 loop: CSARGPAGGSYNEQFF. The CDR3 DNA sequence: TGCAGTGCTAGGGGGCCAGCGGGAGGCTCCTACAATGAGCAGTTCTTC.